Listed here is a single T cell receptor (beta chain). Antigen unknown. This specimen comes from a study of T cells in localized non-small cell lung cancer. Sequenced by immunoSEQ multiplex PCR; TCRdb stores in-frame clones only, minus some. Of about 2,700 clones listed, around 45% are singletons. Findings of the study overall: Elevated circulating T cell density in blood was associated with longer overall survival. Highest T cell clonality was seen in uninvolved adjacent lung, surpassing that measured in tumor. Analysis by sequencing included only one tumor region, so heterogeneity remains possible. The study detected a median about 50 of the top 100 tumor clones in adjacent lung.

The receptor was isolated from a woman aged 35 to 75 with stage II squamous cell lung carcinoma. The sample was lung tumor tissue, taken before any cancer treatment.

CDR3 in amino acids: CASSSPGGSTDTQYF. DNA for the CDR3: TGTGCCAGTAGTTCCCCGGGAGGGAGCACAGATACGCAGTATTTT. The chain joins TRBV19 to TRBJ2-3, with TRBD2 matching over 8 bases. Germline V gene lookup returns CDR1 LNHDA and CDR2 SQIVND (reference sequence). CDR3 length: 15 residues. V lost 5 bases to trimming and J lost 0 bases; unmatched junction nucleotides: 4. Supplemented by reference TRBV19 and TRBJ2-3, the full variable domain reads DGGITQSPKYLFRKEGQNVTLSCEQNLNHDAMYWYRQDPGQGLRLIYYSQIVNDFQKGDIAEGYSVSREKKESFPLTVTSAQKNPTAFYLCASSSPGGSTDTQYFGPGTRLTVL.